This T cell receptor beta chain was observed in a study of CD4 T cells in relation to SARS-CoV-2 and coronaviruses. Across the study: After 10 to 11 days of antigen culture, PBMC TCR beta CDR3s were sequenced. Negative control cultures got HIV-1 Nef peptides or no peptide.

TCRdb's copy holds only in-frame clones and misses some; the assay was immunoSEQ multiplex PCR. The table shows about 22,000 clones, with over 75% occurring only once. On this clone itself: Its target is unknown.

The CDR3 spans 14 residues. Germline V gene sequence: CDR1 SNHLY, CDR2 FYNNEI. V gave up 3 bases and J gave up 2 bases, with 8 bases separating them. Unexposed donor CD4+ T cells date from about 2011-2018, before the COVID-19 pandemic. CD4+ T cells were isolated from the cells after about 11 days of culture. The sequence was collected from a human donor in good health. This chain joins TRBV2 and TRBJ1-5, with D possibly matching TRBD1 (5 bases). The sequencing input was CD4+ T cells from PBMCs, cultured in vitro. The CDR3: CASSDRVGNQPQHF. The CDR3 nucleotides read TGTGCCAGCAGTGACAGGGTGGGCAATCAGCCCCAGCATTTT. Variable domain in full (rest from reference TRBV2 and TRBJ1-5): EPEVTQTPSHQVTQMGQEVILRCVPISNHLYFYWYRQILGQKVEFLVSFYNNEISEKSEIFDDQFSVERPDGSNFTLKIRSTKLEDSAMYFCASSDRVGNQPQHFGDGTRLSIL.